This T cell receptor beta chain was obtained from a study of T-cell reconstitution after alpha-beta-depleted transplantation in children. Study-level results: T-cell counts and diversity were attributed mostly to newly produced T cells one year after transplant. Surviving recipient T cells and intrathymic progenitors accounted for some patients' high TCRbeta diversity at day 60. By about two months after transplant, alpha-beta T cells reportedly arose from several hundred graft clones that had expanded.

Unique molecular identifiers featured in how the TCRbeta library was prepared. TCRdb analysed the PCR reads with MiXCR anew, one entry per CDR3 protein. The sample shows just under 350,000 distinct CDR3 sequences, under 20% of them seen only once. The ends lost 6 bases at V and 4 bases at J; junction bases unmatched: 0. This CDR3 is built from 12 residues. Germline CDR1 and CDR2: LGHDT and YNNKEL (reference sequence). This clonotype was counted a few times. Its antigen is as yet unknown. This receptor was taken from a male patient between 2 and 15 years old who had a stem cell transplant for acute lymphoblastic leukemia, so the T cells may come from the graft donor. This chain connects TRBV3-1 to TRBJ1-1; 9 bases line up with TRBD1. Sample: PBMCs, mostly from graft donor cells, taken 360 days after TCRalphabeta/CD19-depleted stem cell transplant. CDR3 sequence (DNA): TGTGCCAGCAGGGACAGGGGCACTGAAGCTTTCTTT. Translating gives CASRDRGTEAFF. Combining the CDR3 with reference TRBV3-1 and TRBJ1-1 gives the whole variable domain DTAVSQTPKYLVTQMGNDKSIKCEQNLGHDTMYWYKQDSKKFLKIMFSYNNKELIINETVPNRFSPKSPDKAHLNLHINSLELGDSAVYFCASRDRGTEAFFGQGTRLTVV.